This TCR beta chain is drawn from a study of cytotoxic CD8 clonotypes in ibrutinib-treated CLL. Using immunoSEQ multiplex PCR, the repertoire was profiled, and TCRdb retains in-frame clones only, with some absent. The sample holds some 200,000 clones; 75% to 80% are singletons and the top ten take roughly 11%. Trimming removed 1 base at V and 2 bases at J, with 11 bases between. The CDR3 has 15 residues. The germline V gene has CDR1 SEHNR and CDR2 FQNEAQ (reference sequence). This clone was seen only a few times. The sequence came from a human donor with chronic lymphocytic leukemia. This chain connects TRBV7-9 to TRBJ1-2, with D uncertain. The source material was PBMCs, sampled after 12 months of ibrutinib treatment. The CDR3 loop reads CASSLGGAANYGYTF. As DNA, the CDR3 is TGTGCCAGCAGCTTAGGGGGTGCGGCGAACTATGGCTACACCTTC. The variable domain in full, completed from reference TRBV7-9 and TRBJ1-2, reads DTGVSQNPRHKITKRGQNVTFRCDPISEHNRLYWYRQTLGQGPEFLTYFQNEAQLEKSRLLSDRFSAERPKGSFSTLEIQRTEQGDSAMYLCASSLGGAANYGYTFGSGTRLTVV.